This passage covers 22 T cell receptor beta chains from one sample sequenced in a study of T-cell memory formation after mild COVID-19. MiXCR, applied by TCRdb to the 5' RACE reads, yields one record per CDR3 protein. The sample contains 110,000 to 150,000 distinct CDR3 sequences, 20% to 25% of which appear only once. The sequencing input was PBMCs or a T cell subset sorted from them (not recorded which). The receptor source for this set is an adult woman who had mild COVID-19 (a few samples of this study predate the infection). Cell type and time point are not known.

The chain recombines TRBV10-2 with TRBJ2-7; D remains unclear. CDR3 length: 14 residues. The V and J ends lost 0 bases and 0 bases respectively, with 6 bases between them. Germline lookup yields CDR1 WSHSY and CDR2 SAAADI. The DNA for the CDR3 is TGCGCCAGCAGTGAGTCATCCGGCTCCTACGAGCAGTACTTC. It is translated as CASSESSGSYEQYF.

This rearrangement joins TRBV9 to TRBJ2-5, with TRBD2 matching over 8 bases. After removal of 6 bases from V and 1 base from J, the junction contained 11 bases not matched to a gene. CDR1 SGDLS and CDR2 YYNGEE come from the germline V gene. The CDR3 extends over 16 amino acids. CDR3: CASTATGGRAQETQYF. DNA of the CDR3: TGTGCCAGCACCGCAACGGGGGGGCGAGCCCAAGAGACCCAGTACTTC. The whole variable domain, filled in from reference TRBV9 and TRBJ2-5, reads DSGVTQTPKHLITATGQRVTLRCSPRSGDLSVYWYQQSLDQGLQFLIQYYNGEERAKGNILERFSAQQFPDLHSELNLSSLELGDSALYFCASTATGGRAQETQYFGPGTRLLVL.

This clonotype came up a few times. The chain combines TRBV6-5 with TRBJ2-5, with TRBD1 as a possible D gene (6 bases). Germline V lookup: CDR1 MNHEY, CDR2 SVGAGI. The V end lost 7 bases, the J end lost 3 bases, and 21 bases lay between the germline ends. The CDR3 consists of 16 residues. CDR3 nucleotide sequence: TGTGCCAGCAAGCTACAGGGCTGGAGTGGAGAAGAGACCCAGTACTTC. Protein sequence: CASKLQGWSGEETQYF.

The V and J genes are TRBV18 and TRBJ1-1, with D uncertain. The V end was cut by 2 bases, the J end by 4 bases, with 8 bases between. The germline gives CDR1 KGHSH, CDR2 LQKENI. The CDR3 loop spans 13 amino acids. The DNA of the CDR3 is TGTGCCAGCTCACCAGTGGTTCTCACTGAAGCTTTCTTT. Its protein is CASSPVVLTEAFF. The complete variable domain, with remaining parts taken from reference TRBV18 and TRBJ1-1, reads NAGVMQNPRHLVRRRGQEARLRCSPMKGHSHVYWYRQLPEEGLKFMVYLQKENIIDESGMPKERFSAEFPKEGPSILRIQQVVRGDSAAYFCASSPVVLTEAFFGQGTRLTVV.

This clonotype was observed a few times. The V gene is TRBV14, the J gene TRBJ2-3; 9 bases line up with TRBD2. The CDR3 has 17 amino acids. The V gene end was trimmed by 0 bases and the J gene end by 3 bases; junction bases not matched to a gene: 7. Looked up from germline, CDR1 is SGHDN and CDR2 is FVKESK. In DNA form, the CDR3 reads TGTGCCAGCAGCCAAGAATTAGCGGGAGTCTGGACAGATACGCAGTATTTT. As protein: CASSQELAGVWTDTQYF. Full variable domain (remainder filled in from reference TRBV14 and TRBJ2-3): EAGVTQFPSHSVIEKGQTVTLRCDPISGHDNLYWYRRVMGKEIKFLLHFVKESKQDESGMPNNRFLAERTGGTYSTLKVQPAELEDSGVYFCASSQELAGVWTDTQYFGPGTRLTVL.

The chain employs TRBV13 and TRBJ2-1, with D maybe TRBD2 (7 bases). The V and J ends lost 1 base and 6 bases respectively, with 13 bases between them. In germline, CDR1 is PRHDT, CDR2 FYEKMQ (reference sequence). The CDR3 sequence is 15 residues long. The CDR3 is CASSLEGGLLNEQFF. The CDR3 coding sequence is TGTGCCAGCAGCTTAGAGGGGGGGCTTCTCAATGAGCAGTTCTTC.

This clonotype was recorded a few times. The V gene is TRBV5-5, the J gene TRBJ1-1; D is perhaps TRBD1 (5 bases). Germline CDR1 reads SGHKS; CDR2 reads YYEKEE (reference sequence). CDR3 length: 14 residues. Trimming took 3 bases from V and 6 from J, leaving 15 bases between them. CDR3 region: CASSSRGEDAEAFF. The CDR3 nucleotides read TGTGCCAGCAGCTCGCGGGGGGAGGACGCTGAAGCTTTCTTT.

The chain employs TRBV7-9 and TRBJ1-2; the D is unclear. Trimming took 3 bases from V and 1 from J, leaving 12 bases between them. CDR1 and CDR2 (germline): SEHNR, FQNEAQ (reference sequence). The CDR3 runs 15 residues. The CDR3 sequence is CASSFAHANNYGYTF. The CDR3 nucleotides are TGTGCCAGCAGCTTCGCCCACGCTAATAACTATGGCTACACCTTC.

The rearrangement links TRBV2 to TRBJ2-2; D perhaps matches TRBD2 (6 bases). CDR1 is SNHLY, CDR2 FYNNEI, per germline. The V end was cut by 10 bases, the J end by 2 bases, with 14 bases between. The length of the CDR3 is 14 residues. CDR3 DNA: TGTGCCACCCTCCGGGACTCTAACACCGGGGAGCTGTTTTTT. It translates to CATLRDSNTGELFF.

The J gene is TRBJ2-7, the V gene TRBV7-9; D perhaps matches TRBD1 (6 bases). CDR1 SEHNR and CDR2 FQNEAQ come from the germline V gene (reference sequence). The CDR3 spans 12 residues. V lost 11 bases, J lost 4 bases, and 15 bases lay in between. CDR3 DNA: TGTGCCGTAGGGGACACCCTATACGAGCAGTACTTC. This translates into CAVGDTLYEQYF.

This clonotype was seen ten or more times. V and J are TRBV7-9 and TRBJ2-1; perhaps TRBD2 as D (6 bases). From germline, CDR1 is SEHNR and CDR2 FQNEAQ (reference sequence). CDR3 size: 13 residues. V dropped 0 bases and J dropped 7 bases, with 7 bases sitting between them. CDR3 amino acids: CASSLARGNEQFF. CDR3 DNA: TGTGCCAGCAGCTTAGCGCGGGGAAATGAGCAGTTCTTC.

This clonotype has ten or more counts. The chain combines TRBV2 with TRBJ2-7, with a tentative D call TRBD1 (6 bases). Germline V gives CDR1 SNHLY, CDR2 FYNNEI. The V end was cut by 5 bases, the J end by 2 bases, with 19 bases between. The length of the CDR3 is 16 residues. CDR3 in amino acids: CASSYIQTGLAYEQYF. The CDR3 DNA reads TGTGCCAGCAGTTACATTCAAACAGGGCTTGCCTACGAGCAGTACTTC.

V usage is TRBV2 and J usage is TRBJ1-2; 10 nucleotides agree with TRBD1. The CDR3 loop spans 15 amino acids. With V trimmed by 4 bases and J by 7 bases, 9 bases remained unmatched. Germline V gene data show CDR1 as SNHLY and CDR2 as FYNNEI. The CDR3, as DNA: TGTGCCAGCAGTGGCGCGGGACAGGGGACCGGTGGCTACACCTTC. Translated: CASSGAGQGTGGYTF.

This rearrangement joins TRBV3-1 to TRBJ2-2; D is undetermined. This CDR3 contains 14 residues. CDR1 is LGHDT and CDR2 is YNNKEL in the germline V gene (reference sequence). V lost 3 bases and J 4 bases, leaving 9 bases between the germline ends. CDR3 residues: CASSHLYSTGELFF. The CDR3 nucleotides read TGTGCCAGCAGCCACCTATACAGCACCGGGGAGCTGTTTTTT.

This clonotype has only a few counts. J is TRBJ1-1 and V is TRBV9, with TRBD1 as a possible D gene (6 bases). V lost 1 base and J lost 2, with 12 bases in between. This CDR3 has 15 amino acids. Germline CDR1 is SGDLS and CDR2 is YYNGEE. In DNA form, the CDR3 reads TGTGCCAGCAGCGTATCGTTGGGGGCAAACACTGAAGCTTTCTTT. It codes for CASSVSLGANTEAFF.

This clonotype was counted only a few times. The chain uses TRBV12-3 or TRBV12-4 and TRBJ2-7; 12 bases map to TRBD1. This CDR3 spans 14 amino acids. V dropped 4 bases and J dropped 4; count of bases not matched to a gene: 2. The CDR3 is CASSWGQGAYEQYF. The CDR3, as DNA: TGTGCCAGCAGTTGGGGACAGGGGGCATACGAGCAGTACTTC.

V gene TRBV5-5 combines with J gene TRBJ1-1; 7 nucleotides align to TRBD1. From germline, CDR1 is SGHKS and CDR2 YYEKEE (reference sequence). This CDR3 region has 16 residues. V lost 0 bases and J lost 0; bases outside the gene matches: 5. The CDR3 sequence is CASSLGEGALNTEAFF. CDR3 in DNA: TGTGCCAGCAGCTTGGGGGAGGGGGCCTTGAACACTGAAGCTTTCTTT.

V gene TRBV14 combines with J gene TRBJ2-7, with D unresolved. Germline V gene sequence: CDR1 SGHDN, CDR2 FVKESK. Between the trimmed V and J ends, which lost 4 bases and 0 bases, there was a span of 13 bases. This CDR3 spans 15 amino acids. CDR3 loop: CASSPLRASSYEQYF. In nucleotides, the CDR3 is TGTGCCAGCAGCCCCCTAAGGGCGAGCTCCTACGAGCAGTACTTC. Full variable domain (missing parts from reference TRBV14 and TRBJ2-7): EAGVTQFPSHSVIEKGQTVTLRCDPISGHDNLYWYRRVMGKEIKFLLHFVKESKQDESGMPNNRFLAERTGGTYSTLKVQPAELEDSGVYFCASSPLRASSYEQYFGPGTRLTVT.

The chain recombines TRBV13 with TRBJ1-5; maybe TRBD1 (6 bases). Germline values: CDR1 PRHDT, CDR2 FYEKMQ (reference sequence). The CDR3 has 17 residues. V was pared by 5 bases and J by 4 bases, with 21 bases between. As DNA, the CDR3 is TGTGCCAGCAGCCAAAGGGGGGCGGCAGGTGAGAATCAGCCCCAGCATTTT. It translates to CASSQRGAAGENQPQHF. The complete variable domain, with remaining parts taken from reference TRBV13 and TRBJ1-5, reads AAGVIQSPRHLIKEKRETATLKCYPIPRHDTVYWYQQGPGQDPQFLISFYEKMQSDKGSIPDRFSAQQFSDYHSELNMSSLELGDSALYFCASSQRGAAGENQPQHFGDGTRLSIL.

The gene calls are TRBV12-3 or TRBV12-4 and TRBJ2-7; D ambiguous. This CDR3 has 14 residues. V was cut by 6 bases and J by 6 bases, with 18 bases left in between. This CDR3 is CASSPSDGRLEQYF. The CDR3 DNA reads TGTGCCAGCAGCCCAAGTGACGGCCGTCTCGAGCAGTACTTC.

This CDR3 reads CASSESQLNSYNEQFF. The CDR3 DNA sequence: TGTGCCAGCAGTGAATCCCAGCTTAACTCCTACAATGAGCAGTTCTTC. The chain couples TRBV6-1 to TRBJ2-1; D ambiguous. CDR3 length: 16 amino acids. CDR1 is MNHNS, CDR2 SASEGT, per germline. V was trimmed by 2 bases and J by 0 bases, leaving 11 bases between them.

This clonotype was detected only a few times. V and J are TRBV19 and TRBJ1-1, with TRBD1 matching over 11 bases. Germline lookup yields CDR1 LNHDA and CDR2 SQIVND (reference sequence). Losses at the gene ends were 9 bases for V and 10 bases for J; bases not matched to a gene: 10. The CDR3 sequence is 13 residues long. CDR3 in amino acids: CASLQDRGRGAFF. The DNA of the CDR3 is TGTGCCAGCTTACAGGACAGGGGGCGCGGAGCTTTCTTT.